The present entry profiles one T cell receptor (beta chain) with its context. Clones were read by immunoSEQ multiplex PCR, and TCRdb kept only the in-frame ones, dropping some. The sample carries about 42,000 clones, around 92% recorded once. CDR3 length equals 15 residues. The germline V gene encodes CDR1 MNHNS and CDR2 SASEGT. V lost 3 bases and J 4 bases, leaving 12 bases between the germline ends. This sample was included in a study of T cell changes during pregnancy in multiple sclerosis. The receptor's source is a female donor in good health, enrolled as a control in a pregnancy study. The sequenced sample was CD4+ T cells from peripheral blood mononuclear cells, obtained after pregnancy. This chain uses TRBV6-1 with TRBJ2-2; D gene ambiguous. CDR3 residues: CASSDLFESTGELFF. The CDR3 nucleotides are TGTGCCAGCAGTGACCTGTTTGAGAGCACCGGGGAGCTGTTTTTT.